These T cell receptor beta chains were read from a single sample in a study of blood T cells in healthy people across ages. Each CDR3 protein is one row after TCRdb ran MiXCR on the 5' RACE reads. In the table there are more than 800,000 distinct CDR3 sequences, 40% to 50% of which are singletons. The sample consisted of blood. These TCRs come from a woman aged 55 to 70 in good health. CDR3s include the opening cysteine and the closing phenylalanine or tryptophan. D genes are given only for firm matches. Expanded clones get a size class; other rows say once, few or many, or leave the size out.

TRBD2 TRBJ2-1 TRBV6-2/TRBV6-3 14 many CASGTSGRVNEQFF TGTGCCAGCGGAACTAGCGGGAGGGTCAATGAGCAGTTCTTC
TRBD1 TRBJ2-5 TRBV7-2 15 few CASSLSATGGETQYF TGTGCCAGCAGCTTAAGTGCAACAGGGGGGGAGACCCAGTACTTC
TRBD1 TRBJ1-5 TRBV30 15 many CAWSVGGTGNQPQHF TGTGCCTGGAGTGTAGGGGGGACAGGGAATCAGCCCCAGCATTTT
. TRBJ2-2 TRBV5-6 17 . CASSLVYGRPYTGELFF TGTGCCAGCAGCTTGGTATACGGGCGTCCCTACACCGGGGAGCTGTTTTTT
TRBD2 TRBJ2-1 TRBV6-1 16 few CASRTLGSGGYNEQFF TGTGCCAGCAGGACTCTTGGGAGCGGGGGTTACAATGAGCAGTTCTTC
. TRBJ1-2 TRBV9 15 . CASSVGRETNYGYTF TGTGCCAGCAGCGTAGGTCGGGAGACTAACTATGGCTACACCTTC
. TRBJ2-7 TRBV7-2 13 few CASSLRGGNEQYF TGTGCCAGCAGCTTACGTGGGGGAAACGAGCAGTACTTC
. TRBJ1-6 TRBV28 16 few CASSQLASSYNSPLHF TGTGCCAGCAGCCAACTTGCGAGCTCCTATAATTCACCCCTCCACTTT
TRBD1 TRBJ2-3 TRBV10-3 11 . CATGTGNTQYF TGTGCCACCGGGACAGGGAACACGCAGTATTTT
TRBD1 TRBJ1-2 TRBV6-1 16 . CASSGIRTGANYGYTF TGTGCCAGCAGTGGCATCAGGACAGGGGCTAACTATGGCTACACCTTC
. TRBJ1-1 TRBV29-1 12 few CSVALINTEAFF TGCAGCGTTGCCTTGATCAACACTGAAGCTTTCTTT
. TRBJ1-5 TRBV27 15 few CASRRTSYSNQPQHF TGTGCCAGCAGGCGGACATCCTATAGCAATCAGCCCCAGCATTTT
TRBD2 TRBJ2-1 TRBV20-1 15 few CSARDPGTSGIEQFF TGCAGTGCTAGAGATCCGGGGACTAGCGGGATTGAGCAGTTCTTC
TRBD1 TRBJ2-1 TRBV20-1 15 once CSASHRGEEYNEQFF TGCAGTGCCAGCCACAGGGGGGAGGAATACAATGAGCAGTTCTTC
TRBD2 TRBJ2-1 TRBV7-8 18 . CASSRGLAGLINYNEQFF TGTGCCAGCAGCCGAGGACTAGCGGGACTAATAAACTACAATGAGCAGTTCTTC
. TRBJ2-7 TRBV20-1 15 few CSARTDYRGLDEQYF TGCAGTGCCAGAACGGACTACAGGGGCCTCGACGAGCAGTACTTC
TRBD1 TRBJ2-4 TRBV20-1 20 . CSARPFPGQGLSAAKNIQYF TGCAGTGCTAGACCCTTTCCGGGACAGGGTCTTAGTGCAGCCAAAAACATTCAGTACTTC
TRBD1 TRBJ1-2 TRBV5-5 14 . CASIQTSGGYDYTF TGTGCCAGCATCCAAACGTCAGGGGGCTATGACTACACCTTC
. TRBJ2-7 TRBV28 13 few CASSLSALYEQYF TGTGCCAGCAGTTTATCGGCATTATACGAGCAGTACTTC
TRBD2 TRBJ2-3 TRBV3-1 17 . CASSQDRRTSGTDTQYF TGTGCCAGCAGCCAAGACCGCCGGACTAGCGGTACAGATACGCAGTATTTT
. TRBJ2-7 TRBV7-9 14 . CASSELGTSYEQYF TGTGCCAGCTCCGAACTGGGGACCTCCTACGAGCAGTACTTC
. TRBJ2-3 TRBV7-9 13 . CASSDRGTNTQYF TGTGCCAGCAGCGATAGAGGCACAAATACGCAGTATTTT
TRBD2 TRBJ2-1 TRBV3-1 17 . CASSQVLGRAGPNEQFF TGTGCCAGCAGCCAAGTTCTTGGACGAGCGGGACCAAATGAGCAGTTCTTC
. TRBJ2-1 TRBV7-2 15 . CASSLGVLRYNEQFF TGTGCCAGCAGCTTAGGGGTCTTGAGATACAATGAGCAGTTCTTC
TRBD2 TRBJ2-3 TRBV15 16 . CATSKLAGESTDTQYF TGTGCCACCAGCAAACTAGCGGGAGAAAGCACAGATACGCAGTATTTT
. TRBJ2-7 TRBV6-5 15 . CASSQLGGSSSEQYF TGTGCCAGCAGCCAGCTTGGGGGGTCCTCGTCCGAGCAGTACTTC
. TRBJ1-1 TRBV6-5 14 . CASSYTVGNTEAFF TGTGCCAGCAGTTACACCGTGGGGAACACTGAAGCTTTCTTT
. TRBJ2-4 TRBV3-1 12 . CASSQGRGIQYF TGTGCCAGCAGCCAGGGTCGGGGCATTCAGTACTTC
TRBD2 TRBJ2-3 TRBV7-2 15 . CASRTSGTSPDTQYF TGTGCCAGCAGGACATCCGGGACTAGCCCAGATACGCAGTATTTT
. TRBJ1-1 TRBV7-2 16 . CASSKRRSGLNTEAFF TGTGCCAGCAGCAAGCGGCGGTCGGGTTTGAACACTGAAGCTTTCTTT
. TRBJ2-3 TRBV27 16 . CASNSDSGRWPDTQYF TGTGCCAGCAACTCCGACTCAGGGAGGTGGCCAGATACGCAGTATTTT
TRBD1 TRBJ2-5 TRBV15 15 . CATSPPGQGAEEQYF TGTGCCACCAGTCCCCCGGGACAGGGGGCGGAAGAGCAGTACTTC
. TRBJ1-3 TRBV12-3/TRBV12-4 16 . CASSFGQLGSGNTIYF TGTGCCAGCAGTTTTGGACAACTCGGCTCTGGAAACACCATATATTTT
TRBD2 TRBJ2-5 TRBV5-1 15 . CANSLIAGGANEQYF TGCGCCAACAGCTTGATAGCGGGAGGGGCCAATGAGCAGTACTTC
. TRBJ2-2 TRBV29-1 15 few CSVGNMGQTPGELFF TGCAGCGTTGGTAACATGGGCCAGACGCCCGGGGAGCTGTTTTTT
. TRBJ2-2 TRBV2 13 . CALGLANTGELFF TGTGCCCTGGGACTGGCGAACACCGGGGAGCTGTTTTTT
. TRBJ2-4 TRBV28 11 . CASNTQKEQYF TGTGCCAGCAATACCCAGAAAGAGCAGTACTTC
. TRBJ1-2 TRBV25-1 15 few CASRGQGGKNYGYTF TGTGCCAGCAGGGGGCAGGGAGGAAAAAACTATGGCTACACCTTC
. TRBJ2-5 TRBV6-5 15 . CASSKQVGLQETQYF TGTGCCAGCAGCAAACAAGTGGGACTCCAAGAGACCCAGTACTTC
TRBD2 TRBJ2-1 TRBV7-8 14 few CASSLSLAGGVQFF TGTGCCAGCAGCTTATCGCTAGCGGGAGGAGTGCAGTTCTTC
TRBD1 TRBJ2-5 TRBV10-3 13 few CAISGTGSETQYF TGTGCCATTTCCGGGACAGGCTCAGAGACCCAGTACTTC
TRBD2 TRBJ2-3 TRBV11-2 16 . CASSLDVSGSADTQYF TGTGCCAGCAGCTTAGATGTCAGCGGGAGCGCAGATACGCAGTATTTT
TRBD2 TRBJ2-1 TRBV28 20 once CASSFLWQAEREGTYNEQFF TGTGCCAGCAGTTTCCTTTGGCAGGCCGAGCGGGAGGGGACCTACAATGAGCAGTTCTTC
TRBD1 TRBJ2-5 TRBV29-1 14 . CSGGQGGYGAEQYF TGCAGCGGAGGACAGGGAGGCTACGGTGCTGAGCAGTACTTC
. TRBJ2-3 TRBV6-6 15 . CASSYGAGSTDTQYF TGTGCCAGCAGTTACGGTGCAGGGAGCACAGATACGCAGTATTTT
TRBD2 TRBJ2-1 TRBV20-1 16 . CSATPGLASAYNEQFF TGCAGTGCTACACCGGGACTAGCGTCGGCCTACAATGAGCAGTTCTTC
. TRBJ2-5 TRBV18 14 . CASSPPPGKETQYF TGTGCCAGCTCACCACCGCCAGGGAAAGAGACCCAGTACTTC
. TRBJ2-5 TRBV14 16 . CASSPRTGLGQETQYF TGTGCCAGCAGCCCGCGAACAGGGCTGGGGCAAGAGACCCAGTACTTC
TRBD2 TRBJ2-7 TRBV4-1 15 few CASSRQLAASGEQYF TGCGCCAGCAGCCGACAACTAGCGGCGTCGGGGGAGCAGTACTTC
. TRBJ2-3 TRBV4-2 14 . CASSQGWSTDTQYF TGTGCCAGCAGCCAAGGGTGGAGCACAGATACGCAGTATTTT